Below, 10 T cell receptor beta chains from the same sample are listed, as sequenced in a study of T cells after yellow fever vaccination. Each CDR3 protein is one row after TCRdb ran MiXCR on the 5' RACE reads. The profile shows tens of thousands of distinct CDR3 sequences, 5% to 6.5% of them singletons. Specimen: PBMCs, either bulk or a sorted T-cell subset (CD4+, CD8+, memory, or dextramer-sorted; not recorded which), collected on the day of the yellow fever booster vaccination. The receptor set was obtained from a man aged 18 to 29 who received the YFV17D yellow fever vaccine.

This chain links TRBV7-9 with TRBJ1-2; D not resolved. CDR1 and CDR2 (germline): SEHNR, FQNEAQ (reference sequence). V was cut by 4 bases and J by 3 bases, with 15 bases left in between. The CDR3 runs to 15 residues. This chain's CDR3 is CASSSLDPVYYGYTF. The CDR3 DNA follows: TGTGCCAGCAGCTCCCTTGATCCGGTCTACTATGGCTACACCTTC. The full variable domain, completed using reference TRBV7-9 and TRBJ1-2, is DTGVSQNPRHKITKRGQNVTFRCDPISEHNRLYWYRQTLGQGPEFLTYFQNEAQLEKSRLLSDRFSAERPKGSFSTLEIQRTEQGDSAMYLCASSSLDPVYYGYTFGSGTRLTVV.

At least ten counts were recorded for this clonotype. V gene TRBV11-2 combines with J gene TRBJ2-2; D tentatively reads TRBD1 or TRBD2 (6 bases each). Germline-derived CDR1 and CDR2 are SGHAT and FQNNGV. This CDR3 region has 14 residues. Trimming shortened V by 3 bases and J by 12 bases, and 17 bases separated the two germline ends. The CDR3 sequence is CASSLEGGNRQLFF. The CDR3 DNA follows: TGTGCCAGCAGCTTGGAGGGGGGCAATCGACAGCTGTTTTTT.

The genes are TRBV11-2 and TRBJ1-2, with TRBD1 as a possible D gene (5 bases). The CDR3 runs 14 residues. Germline V gene lookup returns CDR1 SGHAT and CDR2 FQNNGV. V was shortened by 6 bases and J by 4 bases, with 15 bases between the two germline ends. The CDR3, as DNA: TGTGCCAGCAGTCTCGCAGGGTTTGGCTATGGCTACACCTTC. Its translation is CASSLAGFGYGYTF.

This clonotype was detected ten times or more. The chain joins TRBV5-1 to TRBJ2-6; tentatively, D is TRBD1 (5 bases). Trimming removed 2 bases at V and 0 bases at J, with 15 bases between. This CDR3 is 18 amino acids long. The germline gives CDR1 SGHRS, CDR2 YFSETQ. The CDR3 DNA reads TGCGCCAGCAGCTTCGGGCCTCAGGGCTCCTCTGGGGCCAACGTCCTGACTTTC. This codes for CASSFGPQGSSGANVLTF.

The chain uses TRBV7-2 and TRBJ1-1; TRBD1 is a possible D gene (5 bases). CDR1 and CDR2 (germline): SGHTA, FQGNSA. CDR3 length: 15 residues. V lost 2 bases, J lost 1 base, and 11 bases lay in between. The CDR3 nucleotides read TGTGCCAGCAGCTTACACGGGGGGGGGAACACTGAAGCTTTCTTT. Protein sequence: CASSLHGGGNTEAFF.

The chain has TRBV7-2 and TRBJ1-1; D not resolved. Germline V gives CDR1 SGHTA, CDR2 FQGNSA. V was trimmed by 1 base and J by 3 bases, leaving 9 bases between them. The CDR3 contains 14 residues. For the CDR3, the DNA is TGTGCCAGCAGCTTAGACCCGACGGACACTGAAGCTTTCTTT. Its translation is CASSLDPTDTEAFF.

This clonotype has a count of ten or more. V usage is TRBV10-3 and J usage is TRBJ1-5; 8 bases are a match to TRBD1. The CDR3 runs to 14 residues. The germline V gene has CDR1 ENHRY and CDR2 SYGVKD. J gave up 2 bases and V 11 bases, and 8 bases lay outside the gene matches. This chain's CDR3 is CAVQGAVGNQPQHF. Here the CDR3 DNA reads TGTGCCGTGCAGGGGGCCGTGGGCAATCAGCCCCAGCATTTT.

The table lists this clonotype with a few counts. This chain uses TRBV5-1 with TRBJ1-4; D not resolved. CDR1 and CDR2 from the germline V gene are SGHRS and YFSETQ. The CDR3 length is 13 residues. V shed 4 bases and J shed 8 bases, with 12 bases lying between them. The CDR3 nucleotides are TGCGCCAGCAGCCTCAGGTCCGGGGAAAAACTGTTTTTT. It specifies CASSLRSGEKLFF.

This clonotype was observed at least ten times. The chain uses TRBV28 and TRBJ2-5; D may be TRBD2 (6 bases). In germline, CDR1 is MDHEN, CDR2 SYDVKM. V lost 7 bases to trimming and J lost 5 bases, with 17 bases between them. The CDR3 spans 14 residues. The CDR3 spells CASTARGRRETQYF. CDR3 DNA sequence: TGTGCCAGCACAGCGCGGGGACGGAGGGAGACCCAGTACTTC.

The table lists this clonotype with many counts. CDR3 coding DNA: TGTGCCAGCAGCTACCCTAGCGGGGGGGACACCGGGGAGCTGTTTTTT. Protein product: CASSYPSGGDTGELFF. The V call is TRBV7-9, the J call TRBJ2-2, with TRBD2 matching over 12 bases. V gave up 4 bases and J gave up 3 bases; unmatched junction bases: 3. Germline CDR1 and CDR2: SEHNR and FQNEAQ (reference sequence). CDR3 size: 16 residues.